These 27 T cell receptor beta chains came from one sample sequenced in a study of T cell changes during pregnancy in multiple sclerosis. Clones were read by immunoSEQ multiplex PCR, and TCRdb kept only the in-frame ones, dropping some. The sample holds approximately 66,000 clones, 90% to 95% seen once. The starting material was CD8+ T cells from peripheral blood mononuclear cells, obtained before pregnancy. These receptors came from a female donor with multiple sclerosis, enrolled in a pregnancy study.

This clone was detected only once. V usage is TRBV4-2 and J usage is TRBJ2-3; perhaps TRBD2 as D (6 bases). Germline assignment: CDR1 LGHNA and CDR2 YNFKEQ. Between the trimmed V and J ends, which lost 1 base and 3 bases, there was a span of 11 bases. This CDR3 has 15 residues. The CDR3 loop is CASSQGREGTDTQYF. The DNA of the CDR3 is TGTGCCAGCAGCCAAGGGAGGGAAGGAACAGATACGCAGTATTTT.

V gene TRBV27 combines with J gene TRBJ1-5; D possibly corresponds to TRBD1 (5 bases). Trimming pared 5 bases from V and 3 bases from J, leaving 11 bases between. Germline V lookup: CDR1 MNHEY, CDR2 SMNVEV (reference sequence). The CDR3 has 14 residues. The CDR3 bases are TGTGCCAGCAGTAGACAGTCGGACAATCAGCCCCAGCATTTT. As protein: CASSRQSDNQPQHF.

The chain uses TRBV13 and TRBJ2-2; 12 nucleotides agree with TRBD1. V lost 5 bases to trimming and J lost 6 bases; unmatched junction nucleotides: 10. There are 17 residues in the CDR3. Germline V CDR1 and CDR2: PRHDT, FYEKMQ (reference sequence). The CDR3 spells CASSVEVGQGASGELFF. CDR3 coding DNA: TGTGCCAGCAGCGTCGAGGTGGGACAGGGGGCCTCCGGGGAGCTGTTTTTT.

The chain carries TRBV7-8 and TRBJ2-7, with 7 nucleotides matching TRBD1. V trimming: 4 bases; J trimming: 6 bases; junction bases outside the gene matches: 3. CDR1 SGHVS and CDR2 FQNEAQ come from the germline V gene. The CDR3 runs to 12 residues. This CDR3 is CASSYGTVEQYF. The CDR3 DNA reads TGTGCCAGCAGCTACGGGACAGTCGAGCAGTACTTC.

The gene calls are TRBV13 and TRBJ2-3; D not certain. V lost 2 bases to trimming and J lost 8 bases, with 8 bases between them. The CDR3 spans 12 residues. Per germline, CDR1 PRHDT and CDR2 FYEKMQ (reference sequence). This CDR3 is CASSLSAFTQYF. The CDR3 DNA sequence: TGTGCCAGCAGCTTATCTGCGTTTACGCAGTATTTT.

The chain uses TRBV13 and TRBJ2-3; D uncertain. Germline assignment: CDR1 PRHDT and CDR2 FYEKMQ (reference sequence). The CDR3 spans 14 residues. V shed 5 bases and J shed 2 bases, with 11 bases lying between them. The CDR3 loop is CASSQRLATDTQYF. The CDR3, as DNA: TGTGCCAGCAGCCAAAGACTGGCCACAGATACGCAGTATTTT.

This clone was detected only once. This chain links TRBV6-6 with TRBJ1-3, with 8 bases fitting TRBD1. This CDR3 is 16 amino acids long. Germline V gene data show CDR1 as MNHNY and CDR2 as SVGAGI (reference sequence). J lost 0 bases, V lost 6 bases, and 7 bases had no gene match. CDR3 sequence (DNA): TGTGCCAGCAGGGATATCACAGGGGGCTCTGGAAACACCATATATTTT. Translation: CASRDITGGSGNTIYF.

This clone was counted only a few times. The chain has TRBV5-1 and TRBJ2-7; D is unclear. V was trimmed by 2 bases and J by 2 bases, leaving 5 bases between them. The CDR3 spans 12 residues. Per germline, CDR1 SGHRS and CDR2 YFSETQ. The CDR3 nucleotides read TGCGCCAGCAGCTTCAGTACCTACGAGCAGTACTTC. Translation gives CASSFSTYEQYF.

The V and J genes are TRBV6-5 and TRBJ2-2, with 9 bases aligning to TRBD2. Germline assignment: CDR1 MNHEY and CDR2 SVGAGI. Trimming at V came to 7 bases and at J to 3 bases, leaving 6 bases not matched to a gene. The CDR3 is made up of 15 amino acids. The CDR3 sequence is CASIGGGADTGELFF. The DNA of the CDR3 is TGTGCCAGCATCGGCGGGGGGGCCGACACCGGGGAGCTGTTTTTT.

This clone showed up just once. The chain recombines TRBV4-1 with TRBJ2-2; TRBD2 matches at 9 bases. The CDR3 length is 16 residues. CDR1 and CDR2 (germline): MGHRA, YSYEKL. V was clipped by 0 bases and J by 4 bases; unmatched bases: 3. CDR3 loop: CASSQELAGITGELFF. CDR3 DNA: TGCGCCAGCAGCCAAGAACTAGCGGGTATCACCGGGGAGCTGTTTTTT.

As to this clone: A read error is likely, as this CDR3 ends without the conserved phenylalanine or tryptophan. This chain uses TRBV5-1 with TRBJ1-2, with a possible D match to TRBD1 (6 bases). This CDR3 is 16 amino acids long. Trimming removed 0 bases at V and 8 bases at J, with 20 bases between. The germline gives CDR1 SGHRS, CDR2 YFSETQ. The CDR3 region has the DNA TGCGCCAGCAGCTTGGGACAGGATCCCGCTAAAGGAGGCTACACCTCC. This encodes CASSLGQDPAKGGYTS.

The CDR3 region is CASSPSDGTIYSNQPQHF. The CDR3 DNA reads as TGTGCCAGCTCACCAAGCGACGGAACCATTTATAGCAATCAGCCCCAGCATTTT. V is TRBV18 and J is TRBJ1-5; D not resolved. V was trimmed by 2 bases and J by 0 bases, leaving 17 bases between them. Per the germline V gene, CDR1 is KGHSH and CDR2 is LQKENI. The CDR3 length is 18 residues. Drawing the rest from reference TRBV18 and TRBJ1-5, the complete variable domain is NAGVMQNPRHLVRRRGQEARLRCSPMKGHSHVYWYRQLPEEGLKFMVYLQKENIIDESGMPKERFSAEFPKEGPSILRIQQVVRGDSAAYFCASSPSDGTIYSNQPQHFGDGTRLSIL.

The count of this clone is one. The chain employs TRBV5-4 and TRBJ2-5, with a weak D call TRBD2 (7 bases). The germline gives CDR1 SGHNT, CDR2 YYREEE (reference sequence). CDR3 length equals 15 residues. V lost 0 bases to trimming and J lost 5 bases, with 14 bases between them. The CDR3 here is CASSLDRGAGETQYF. The CDR3 DNA reads as TGTGCCAGCAGCTTGGACCGGGGGGCCGGGGAGACCCAGTACTTC.

The J gene is TRBJ2-7, the V gene TRBV7-6; 10 positions match TRBD1. This CDR3 region has 15 residues. Germline V gene lookup returns CDR1 SGHVS and CDR2 FNYEAQ. V was clipped by 5 bases and J by 3 bases; unmatched bases: 7. CDR3 sequence (DNA): TGTGCCAGCAGCGAGGGACAGGGGTGGGGCTACGAGCAGTACTTC. It translates to CASSEGQGWGYEQYF.

The chain recombines TRBV2 with TRBJ1-1, with D hard to call. CDR1 SNHLY and CDR2 FYNNEI come from the germline V gene. The CDR3 extends over 13 amino acids. The germline V and J ends were trimmed by 2 bases and 1 base, with 5 bases remaining between them. CDR3 sequence reads: CASSESGNTEAFF. In DNA form, the CDR3 reads TGTGCCAGCAGTGAATCGGGGAACACTGAAGCTTTCTTT. Complete variable domain (other parts from reference TRBV2 and TRBJ1-1): EPEVTQTPSHQVTQMGQEVILRCVPISNHLYFYWYRQILGQKVEFLVSFYNNEISEKSEIFDDQFSVERPDGSNFTLKIRSTKLEDSAMYFCASSESGNTEAFFGQGTRLTVV.

In this sample, this clone turned up once. This sequence joins TRBV2 and TRBJ1-5, with 8 nucleotides matching TRBD1. The ends lost 6 bases at V and 5 bases at J; junction bases unmatched: 6. CDR3 length: 14 amino acids. The germline V gene has CDR1 SNHLY and CDR2 FYNNEI. The DNA of the CDR3 is TGTGCCAGCAGGGCCACAGGGGGGCATCAGCCCCAGCATTTT. Translated: CASRATGGHQPQHF.

This clone showed up just once. The CDR3 loop reads CASSSVGQGSTGELFF. The CDR3 DNA follows: TGTGCCAGCTCGAGCGTGGGACAGGGGAGTACCGGGGAGCTGTTTTTT. This rearrangement joins TRBV7-6 to TRBJ2-2; TRBD1 agrees at 10 bases. The V gene's germline CDR1 is SGHVS and CDR2 FNYEAQ. The CDR3 covers 16 residues. Germline trimming cut 8 bases from V and 5 bases from J; bases unmatched to any gene: 11.

The CDR3, as DNA: TGTGCCAGCAGCTTAGATAACTACGAGCAGTACTTC. Amino acids: CASSLDNYEQYF. This chain connects TRBV7-6 to TRBJ2-7, with no clear D. Germline V gives CDR1 SGHVS, CDR2 FNYEAQ. This CDR3 has 12 residues. V lost 1 base to trimming and J lost 3 bases, with 4 bases between them.

This chain joins TRBV2 and TRBJ2-3; 7 bases are shared with TRBD1. Germline V lookup: CDR1 SNHLY, CDR2 FYNNEI. Germline trimming cut 6 bases from V and 1 base from J; bases unmatched to any gene: 7. The CDR3 extends over 15 amino acids. As DNA, the CDR3 is TGTGCCAGCAGCCCGGGACAGAGCCGCACAGATACGCAGTATTTT. Translated: CASSPGQSRTDTQYF.

The CDR3 sequence is CASSLSPTEGNTIYF. CDR3 nucleotide sequence: TGTGCCAGCAGTTTATCGCCAACTGAAGGAAACACCATATATTTT. This chain joins TRBV27 and TRBJ1-3; D uncertain. Germline V gene data show CDR1 as MNHEY and CDR2 as SMNVEV (reference sequence). The CDR3 is 15 amino acids. V shed 0 bases and J shed 4 bases, with 10 bases lying between them.

The rearrangement joins TRBV7-8 to TRBJ2-1; D call uncertain. Germline V lookup: CDR1 SGHVS, CDR2 FQNEAQ. The CDR3 loop spans 16 amino acids. The V end lost 3 bases, the J end lost 1 base, and 13 bases lay between the germline ends. The CDR3 protein is CASSFAHELSYNEQFF. The DNA of the CDR3 is TGTGCCAGCAGCTTTGCGCACGAACTTTCCTACAATGAGCAGTTCTTC.

The chain carries TRBV14 and TRBJ2-7, with 7 bases aligning to TRBD1. The CDR3 is 15 amino acids. Germline assignment: CDR1 SGHDN and CDR2 FVKESK. V lost 4 bases to trimming and J lost 2 bases; unmatched junction nucleotides: 8. CDR3 residues: CASSPLDRETYEQYF. CDR3 sequence (DNA): TGTGCCAGCAGCCCCCTCGACAGGGAGACCTACGAGCAGTACTTC. Based on the CDR3 plus reference TRBV14 and TRBJ2-7, the full variable domain is EAGVTQFPSHSVIEKGQTVTLRCDPISGHDNLYWYRRVMGKEIKFLLHFVKESKQDESGMPNNRFLAERTGGTYSTLKVQPAELEDSGVYFCASSPLDRETYEQYFGPGTRLTVT.

The gene calls are TRBV9 and TRBJ1-2; 10 bases match TRBD1. The CDR3 runs to 13 residues. Germline values: CDR1 SGDLS, CDR2 YYNGEE. Trimming took 4 bases from V and 7 from J; bases not matched to a gene: 4. The CDR3 region is CASSPDRGFGYTF. The CDR3 nucleotides are TGTGCCAGCAGCCCGGACAGGGGGTTTGGCTACACCTTC.

The gene calls are TRBV12-5 and TRBJ2-4, with TRBD2 as a possible D gene (6 bases). CDR1 LGHNT and CDR2 FRNRAP come from the germline V gene. The CDR3 consists of 18 residues. The germline V and J ends were trimmed by 1 base and 8 bases, with 24 bases remaining between them. CDR3 nucleotide sequence: TGTGCTAGTGGTTTGGGGGATCCAACGGGAGCCTGGGAGGACATTCAGTACTTC. It encodes CASGLGDPTGAWEDIQYF.

The chain joins TRBV30 to TRBJ2-7, with 7 bases identical to TRBD2. The CDR3 extends over 14 amino acids. Trimming removed 3 bases from V and 5 bases from J; junction bases left unmatched: 10. Germline CDR1 GTSNPN, CDR2 SVGIG (reference sequence). CDR3 nucleotides: TGTGCCTGGAGCCCAATCGGGGGGAAGGACGAGCAGTACTTC. It yields the protein CAWSPIGGKDEQYF. The variable domain in full, completed from reference TRBV30 and TRBJ2-7, reads SQTIHQWPATLVQPVGSPLSLECTVEGTSNPNLYWYRQAAGRGLQLLFYSVGIGQISSEVPQNLSASRPQDRQFILSSKKLLLSDSGFYLCAWSPIGGKDEQYFGPGTRLTVT.

V gene TRBV19 combines with J gene TRBJ2-7; weak D call: TRBD2 (6 bases). CDR3 size: 17 residues. Germline V gene lookup returns CDR1 LNHDA and CDR2 SQIVND (reference sequence). Trimming took 5 bases from V and 2 from J, leaving 22 bases between them. DNA of the CDR3: TGTGCCAGTAGTCCCCCGGGGGACGGGGTCGCGCCCTACGAGCAGTACTTC. This sequence encodes CASSPPGDGVAPYEQYF. The variable domain in full, completed from reference TRBV19 and TRBJ2-7, reads DGGITQSPKYLFRKEGQNVTLSCEQNLNHDAMYWYRQDPGQGLRLIYYSQIVNDFQKGDIAEGYSVSREKKESFPLTVTSAQKNPTAFYLCASSPPGDGVAPYEQYFGPGTRLTVT.

This sequence joins TRBV4-1 and TRBJ2-7; a possible D gene is TRBD1 (6 bases). The CDR3 is 17 amino acids. Deletions cut 0 bases from V and 2 bases from J, with 17 bases between. Germline V gene lookup returns CDR1 MGHRA and CDR2 YSYEKL. CDR3 sequence: CASSQDAVETGAYEQYF. CDR3 in DNA: TGCGCCAGCAGCCAAGATGCCGTCGAGACAGGCGCCTACGAGCAGTACTTC.